These 30 T cell receptor beta chains originate from one sample sequenced in a study of regulatory and conventional T cells in RAG deficiency. The sorted regulatory T cells were CD4+, CD25-high and CD127-low, with genomic DNA sequenced. TCRdb's table, derived via immunoSEQ multiplex PCR, lists solely in-frame clones and lacks some. The sample lists roughly 20,000 clones; roughly 87% were seen once. These same data were also listed under a study on regulatory T cells. According to that study: The PCR used 52 TRBV and 13 TRBJ primers.

The sequenced sample was Tregs sorted from blood. The receptors originated from a human donor in good health.

The chain combines TRBV27 with TRBJ2-3, with 13 bases fitting TRBD2. V trimming: 6 bases; J trimming: 4 bases; junction bases outside the gene matches: 7. The germline CDR1 and CDR2 sequences are MNHEY and SMNVEV (reference sequence). This CDR3 has 16 residues. The CDR3 nucleotides read TGTGCCAGCAGAGAAACTAGCGGGAGGGCGGCAGATACGCAGTATTTT. Translation: CASRETSGRAADTQYF.

The chain recombines TRBV6-1 with TRBJ2-7, with D perhaps TRBD1 or TRBD2 (5 bases each). The CDR3 contains 13 residues. Trimming left V 6 bases short and J 2 bases short, with 11 bases between. The V gene's germline CDR1 is MNHNS and CDR2 SASEGT. This chain's CDR3 is CASSRDGTYEQYF. In DNA, the CDR3 is TGTGCCAGCAGCCGGGACGGAACCTACGAGCAGTACTTC.

This chain joins TRBV6-1 and TRBJ2-3; D might be TRBD2 (6 bases). Germline values: CDR1 MNHNS, CDR2 SASEGT. The CDR3 contains 12 residues. Trimming shortened V by 6 bases and J by 4 bases, and 8 bases separated the two germline ends. CDR3 sequence (DNA): TGTGCCAGCAGGGCTAGCGCAGATACGCAGTATTTT. It specifies CASRASADTQYF.

CDR3 nucleotides: TGTGCCATCAGTGAGCCGGGGGCCGCGGAGACCCAGTACTTC. Translated, it gives CAISEPGAAETQYF. The rearrangement links TRBV10-3 to TRBJ2-5; D may match TRBD1 or TRBD2 (6 bases each). The CDR3 is 14 residues long. V lost 2 bases and J 5 bases, leaving 12 bases between the germline ends. The V gene's germline CDR1 is ENHRY and CDR2 SYGVKD.

V and J are TRBV7-6 and TRBJ1-2; tentative D call: TRBD1 (5 bases). Looked up from germline, CDR1 is SGHVS and CDR2 is FNYEAQ. V gave up 5 bases and J gave up 5 bases, with 18 bases separating them. CDR3 length: 15 amino acids. CDR3 bases: TGTGCCAGCAGCCCGGGACCCCCCCTGGTTTATGGCTACACCTTC. It specifies CASSPGPPLVYGYTF.

The chain uses TRBV2 and TRBJ1-1, with D possibly being TRBD1 (5 bases). CDR3 length equals 12 residues. The V end was cut by 6 bases, the J end by 2 bases, with 7 bases between. Per the germline V gene, CDR1 is SNHLY and CDR2 is FYNNEI. This chain's CDR3 is CASRGPNTEAFF. The DNA of the CDR3 is TGTGCCAGCAGGGGACCCAACACTGAAGCTTTCTTT.

The chain uses TRBV9 and TRBJ2-3; the D is unclear. Trimming stripped 0 bases from V and 4 bases from J, with 3 bases between. CDR1 and CDR2 (germline): SGDLS, YYNGEE. The length of the CDR3 is 12 residues. The CDR3, as DNA: TGTGCCAGCAGCGTAGCGGCAGATACGCAGTATTTT. The encoded protein is CASSVAADTQYF.

The rearrangement uses TRBV6-5 and TRBJ2-1; a weak D match, TRBD2 (7 bases). Germline V gene sequence: CDR1 MNHEY, CDR2 SVGAGI. Trimming removed 6 bases from V and 6 bases from J, with 18 bases in between. This CDR3 comprises 15 residues. Written as DNA, the CDR3 is TGTGCCAGCAGGGGGGGGCAGCGGCATCGCAATGAGCAGTTCTTC. Translated, it gives CASRGGQRHRNEQFF.

The chain employs TRBV6-1 and TRBJ1-2; a possible D gene is TRBD1 (5 bases). Germline lookup yields CDR1 MNHNS and CDR2 SASEGT. V lost 5 bases to trimming and J lost 8 bases, with 21 bases between them. The CDR3 is made up of 15 amino acids. The CDR3 bases are TGTGCCAGCAGTCCCAGGGACGGATTCGCCGAAGGCTACACCTTC. Protein sequence: CASSPRDGFAEGYTF.

The CDR3 DNA sequence: TGTGCCAGCAGTTTCCGACAGGGAGAGACCCAGTACTTC. It is translated as CASSFRQGETQYF. The chain employs TRBV7-3 and TRBJ2-5, with 7 bases aligning to TRBD1. The CDR3 loop spans 13 amino acids. In germline, CDR1 is SGHTA, CDR2 FQGTGA. J lost 4 bases, V lost 6 bases, and 5 bases had no gene match.

CDR3 in DNA: TGCGCCAGCAGCTCAGGTACCCCTAGCGGGGGACGGGATACGCAGTATTTT. As protein: CASSSGTPSGGRDTQYF. This rearrangement joins TRBV5-1 to TRBJ2-3; 10 positions agree with TRBD2. The V gene end was trimmed by 3 bases and the J gene end by 6 bases; junction bases not matched to a gene: 13. Germline CDR1 is SGHRS and CDR2 is YFSETQ. This CDR3 is built from 17 residues.

The rearrangement links TRBV7-3 to TRBJ1-1; D is uncertain. CDR1 is SGHTA and CDR2 is FQGTGA in the germline V gene. V was shortened by 2 bases and J by 1 base, with 17 bases between the two germline ends. This CDR3 has 17 amino acids. CDR3 nucleotides: TGTGCCAGCAGCTTATACCCCGCCGGGCAGCGGAACACTGAAGCTTTCTTT. Translating it yields CASSLYPAGQRNTEAFF.

The chain links TRBV6-5 to TRBJ1-3, with D maybe TRBD1 (6 bases). Between the trimmed V and J ends, which lost 5 bases and 4 bases, there was a span of 12 bases. This CDR3 is built from 14 residues. CDR1 is MNHEY and CDR2 is SVGAGI in the germline V gene. The CDR3 DNA follows: TGTGCCAGCAGTACAGGGACGGCCGGAAACACCATATATTTT. Its translation: CASSTGTAGNTIYF.

This rearrangement joins TRBV5-1 to TRBJ2-7, with 12 bases fitting TRBD1. This CDR3 region has 14 residues. Germline assignment: CDR1 SGHRS and CDR2 YFSETQ. The V gene end was trimmed by 4 bases and the J gene end by 7 bases; junction bases not matched to a gene: 6. The CDR3 is CASSGGQGAREQYF. The CDR3 DNA is TGCGCCAGCAGCGGGGGACAGGGGGCGCGAGAGCAGTACTTC.

This rearrangement joins TRBV7-9 to TRBJ2-7; 12 bases fit TRBD1. The CDR3 totals 15 residues. Germline V gene lookup returns CDR1 SEHNR and CDR2 FQNEAQ (reference sequence). Trimming removed 0 bases from V and 7 bases from J; junction bases left unmatched: 4. This CDR3 reads CASSLAGQGAREQYF. In DNA, the CDR3 is TGTGCCAGCAGCTTAGCGGGACAGGGGGCGAGGGAGCAGTACTTC.

The chain combines TRBV7-9 with TRBJ2-2, with 14 bases lining up with TRBD2. Germline V gene data show CDR1 as SEHNR and CDR2 as FQNEAQ (reference sequence). CDR3 length: 15 amino acids. The CDR3 DNA sequence: TGTTCAGTAGGACTAGCGGGGGGCCTGACCGGGGAGCTGTTTTTT. Residues: CSVGLAGGLTGELFF.

This clone was recorded a few times. This chain joins TRBV6-5 and TRBJ2-7, with D possibly TRBD1 on 6 matching bases. V lost 6 bases and J lost 5, with 11 bases in between. CDR1 MNHEY and CDR2 SVGAGI come from the germline V gene. The CDR3 spans 12 residues. CDR3 nucleotides: TGTGCCAGCAGCCACGCAGGGGACGAGCAGTACTTC. Protein product: CASSHAGDEQYF.

This sequence joins TRBV5-1 and TRBJ1-5; unclear D gene. Looked up from germline, CDR1 is SGHRS and CDR2 is YFSETQ. The CDR3 is 15 amino acids. Trimming stripped 0 bases from V and 6 bases from J, with 13 bases between. The CDR3 reads CASSLVGSEGQPQHF. Here the CDR3 DNA reads TGCGCCAGCAGCTTGGTGGGGAGTGAGGGTCAGCCCCAGCATTTT. Together with reference TRBV5-1 and TRBJ1-5, the CDR3 gives the full variable domain: KAGVTQTPRYLIKTRGQQVTLSCSPISGHRSVSWYQQTPGQGLQFLFEYFSETQRNKGNFPGRFSGRQFSNSRSEMNVSTLELGDSALYLCASSLVGSEGQPQHFGDGTRLSIL.

This chain connects TRBV10-3 to TRBJ2-3, with 8 nucleotides matching TRBD2. The CDR3 runs 14 residues. The V segment lost 5 bases and the J segment 2 bases; nucleotides outside the gene matches: 3. Germline V gene sequence: CDR1 ENHRY, CDR2 SYGVKD. CDR3 in DNA: TGTGCCATCAGTAGCGGGGGATTCACAGATACGCAGTATTTT. Its protein is CAISSGGFTDTQYF.

This chain joins TRBV6-5 and TRBJ2-7; 9 bases line up with TRBD1. V shed 8 bases, J shed 11 bases, and the junction held 7 bases outside the gene matches. Germline values: CDR1 MNHEY, CDR2 SVGAGI. The CDR3 is made up of 11 amino acids. Here the CDR3 reads CASRYRGHEYF. CDR3 DNA: TGTGCCAGCCGCTACAGGGGGCATGAGTACTTC.

This chain connects TRBV2 to TRBJ2-2, with D tentatively TRBD1 (7 bases). The length of the CDR3 is 15 residues. V lost 6 bases, J lost 5 bases, and 16 bases lay in between. Germline loops: CDR1 SNHLY, CDR2 FYNNEI. CDR3 in DNA: TGTGCCAGCAGGGGCCGACAGGGAGGTACCGGGGAGCTGTTTTTT. Its translation: CASRGRQGGTGELFF. Combining the CDR3 with reference TRBV2 and TRBJ2-2 gives the whole variable domain EPEVTQTPSHQVTQMGQEVILRCVPISNHLYFYWYRQILGQKVEFLVSFYNNEISEKSEIFDDQFSVERPDGSNFTLKIRSTKLEDSAMYFCASRGRQGGTGELFFGEGSRLTVL.

The CDR3 here is CASSQGQGVYGYTF. The CDR3 DNA reads TGTGCCAGCAGCCAGGGACAGGGCGTCTATGGCTACACCTTC. The chain carries TRBV9 and TRBJ1-2, with 9 bases identical to TRBD1. CDR1 SGDLS and CDR2 YYNGEE come from the germline V gene. The ends lost 4 bases at V and 4 bases at J; junction bases unmatched: 5. This CDR3 is built from 14 residues.

The chain links TRBV25-1 to TRBJ2-2, with D uncertain. The germline gives CDR1 MGHDK, CDR2 SYGVNS. The CDR3 sequence is 16 residues long. The V and J ends lost 7 bases and 0 bases respectively, with 15 bases between them. The CDR3 reads CASMAVQLSNTGELFF. CDR3 DNA sequence: TGTGCCAGCATGGCTGTCCAGCTATCGAACACCGGGGAGCTGTTTTTT.

The chain carries TRBV18 and TRBJ1-2, with D possibly being TRBD1 (5 bases). The ends were cut back, 8 bases at V and 5 bases at J, with 21 bases in the middle. This CDR3 region has 15 residues. Looked up from germline, CDR1 is KGHSH and CDR2 is LQKENI. The CDR3 DNA reads as TGTGCCAGCGCATCGCCCCGGGACGGACCGTATGGCTACACCTTC. It is translated as CASASPRDGPYGYTF.

This chain links TRBV19 with TRBJ2-1; D is unresolved. This CDR3 region has 14 residues. In germline, CDR1 is LNHDA, CDR2 SQIVND (reference sequence). The germline V and J ends were trimmed by 6 bases and 11 bases, with 20 bases remaining between them. The CDR3 sequence is CASSPSGIRAQQFF. The CDR3 DNA is TGTGCCAGTAGCCCCTCGGGTATAAGGGCCCAGCAGTTCTTC. Drawing the rest from reference TRBV19 and TRBJ2-1, the complete variable domain is DGGITQSPKYLFRKEGQNVTLSCEQNLNHDAMYWYRQDPGQGLRLIYYSQIVNDFQKGDIAEGYSVSREKKESFPLTVTSAQKNPTAFYLCASSPSGIRAQQFFGPGTRLTVL.

This clone has a single count. This rearrangement joins TRBV5-1 to TRBJ1-1; D is perhaps TRBD1 (5 bases). The length of the CDR3 is 14 residues. Germline values: CDR1 SGHRS, CDR2 YFSETQ. The V end lost 0 bases, the J end lost 6 bases, and 12 bases lay between the germline ends. In DNA, the CDR3 is TGCGCCAGCAGCTTGGTTTCCCGGGACGCTGAAGCTTTCTTT. Its translation: CASSLVSRDAEAFF.

The chain combines TRBV27 with TRBJ2-1; D is unclear. The CDR3 loop spans 16 amino acids. The V and J ends lost 5 bases and 7 bases respectively, with 21 bases between them. Germline assignment: CDR1 MNHEY and CDR2 SMNVEV (reference sequence). CDR3 bases: TGTGCCAGCAGTCCTCCTTATCCGAAAGTTATGAATGAGCAGTTCTTC. Its translation is CASSPPYPKVMNEQFF.

V and J are TRBV27 and TRBJ1-3; D gene ambiguous. Per germline, CDR1 MNHEY and CDR2 SMNVEV (reference sequence). This CDR3 comprises 13 residues. V lost 8 bases, J lost 4 bases, and 12 bases lay in between. CDR3 nucleotide sequence: TGTGCCAGCCGGCAAGGTGGCGGAAACACCATATATTTT. Encoded protein: CASRQGGGNTIYF.

The chain links TRBV7-3 to TRBJ1-1; TRBD1 agrees at 7 bases. Germline-derived CDR1 and CDR2 are SGHTA and FQGTGA. The CDR3 has 13 residues. Germline trimming cut 3 bases from V and 4 bases from J; bases unmatched to any gene: 2. The DNA of the CDR3 is TGTGCCAGCAGCTTTGACAGGGTCACTGAAGCTTTCTTT. Translation gives CASSFDRVTEAFF. The variable domain in full, with the rest retrieved from reference TRBV7-3 and TRBJ1-1, is GAGVSQTPSNKVTEKGKYVELRCDPISGHTALYWYRQSLGQGPEFLIYFQGTGAADDSGLPNDRFFAVRPEGSVSTLKIQRTERGDSAVYLCASSFDRVTEAFFGQGTRLTVV.

This clone has just one count. The chain is built from TRBV30 and TRBJ2-6, with TRBD1 identical over 7 bases. J was trimmed by 2 bases and V by 4 bases; bases with no gene match: 14. CDR1 and CDR2 (germline): GTSNPN, SVGIG (reference sequence). This CDR3 comprises 18 residues. The CDR3 protein is CAWTRPWTGPTGANVLTF. CDR3 DNA: TGTGCCTGGACCAGACCTTGGACAGGACCGACTGGGGCCAACGTCCTGACTTTC. Full variable domain (rest looked up from reference TRBV30 and TRBJ2-6): SQTIHQWPATLVQPVGSPLSLECTVEGTSNPNLYWYRQAAGRGLQLLFYSVGIGQISSEVPQNLSASRPQDRQFILSSKKLLLSDSGFYLCAWTRPWTGPTGANVLTFGAGSRLTVL.